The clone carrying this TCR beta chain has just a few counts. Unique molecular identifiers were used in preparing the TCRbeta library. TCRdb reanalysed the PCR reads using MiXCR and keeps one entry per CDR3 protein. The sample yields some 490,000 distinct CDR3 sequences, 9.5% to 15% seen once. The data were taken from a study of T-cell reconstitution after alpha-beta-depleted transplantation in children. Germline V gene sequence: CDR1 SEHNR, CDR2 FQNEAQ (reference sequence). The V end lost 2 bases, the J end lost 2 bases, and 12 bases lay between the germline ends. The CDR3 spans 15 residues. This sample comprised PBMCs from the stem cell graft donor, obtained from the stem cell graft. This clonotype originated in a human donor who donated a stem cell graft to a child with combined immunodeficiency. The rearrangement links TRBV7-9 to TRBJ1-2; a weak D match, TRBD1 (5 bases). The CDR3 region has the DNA TGTGCCAGCAGCTTAAATTCCTGGGGGAACTATGGCTACACCTTC. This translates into CASSLNSWGNYGYTF.